This TCR beta chain was identified in a study of shared clonotypes between healthy human individuals. Produced via immunoSEQ multiplex PCR; TCRdb's table is partial and in-frame only. The sample gives some 2,500,000 clones, 90% to 95% of which show up once; around 0.4% is in the top ten. The CDR3 loop spans 14 amino acids. The germline gives CDR1 LGHNA, CDR2 YSLEER. Germline trimming cut 6 bases from V and 8 bases from J; bases unmatched to any gene: 8. The receptor was derived from a man younger than 35 in good health. Some clones in this sample may be carry-over from other donors' samples. The chain has TRBV4-3 and TRBJ1-4; 8 bases are shared with TRBD1. Input material: naive CD4+ T cells from PBMCs. Subset given: CD45RA+ positively selected. The CDR3 sequence: CASRPGGAYEKLFF. As DNA, the CDR3 is TGCGCCAGCAGACCAGGGGGCGCCTACGAAAAACTGTTTTTT.